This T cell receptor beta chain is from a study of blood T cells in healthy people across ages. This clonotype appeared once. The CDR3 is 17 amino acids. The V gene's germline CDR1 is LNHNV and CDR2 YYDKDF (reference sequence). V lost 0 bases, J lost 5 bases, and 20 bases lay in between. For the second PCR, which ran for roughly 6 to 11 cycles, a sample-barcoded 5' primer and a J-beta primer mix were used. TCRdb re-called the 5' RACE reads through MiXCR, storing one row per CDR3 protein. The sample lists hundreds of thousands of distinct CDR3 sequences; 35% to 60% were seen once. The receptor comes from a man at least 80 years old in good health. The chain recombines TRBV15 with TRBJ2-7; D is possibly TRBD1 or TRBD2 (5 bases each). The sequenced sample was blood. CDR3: CATSRDYSWGIYNEQYF. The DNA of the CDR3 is TGTGCCACCAGCAGAGATTATTCCTGGGGGATCTACAACGAGCAGTACTTC.